What follows are 32 T cell receptor beta chains derived from one specimen sequenced in a study of pediatric ulcerative colitis. Sequenced by immunoSEQ multiplex PCR; TCRdb stores in-frame clones only, minus some. The table lists more than 50,000 clones, 80% to 90% of them singletons. Sequenced input: blood. These receptors all come from a boy younger than 18 who was a control in a study of pediatric ulcerative colitis.

This clone is a singleton in its sample. This chain connects TRBV5-1 to TRBJ2-3; D may correspond to TRBD1 or TRBD2 (6 bases each). With 0 bases removed from V and 2 bases from J, the gap between germline ends came to 13 bases. The CDR3 is 16 amino acids. Germline values: CDR1 SGHRS, CDR2 YFSETQ. The CDR3 loop reads CASSLAPGADTDTQYF. CDR3 DNA: TGCGCCAGCAGCTTGGCCCCGGGGGCCGACACAGATACGCAGTATTTT.

The sample holds one count of this clone. The rearrangement uses TRBV6-4 and TRBJ2-1, with a possible D match to TRBD1 (6 bases). The CDR3 is made up of 14 amino acids. CDR1 is MRHNA, CDR2 SNTAGT, per germline. Trimming removed 0 bases from V and 7 bases from J, with 10 bases in between. The DNA of the CDR3 is TGTGCCAGCAGTGACTCGGCAGGGGCAAATGAGCAGTTCTTC. Translated: CASSDSAGANEQFF.

The chain carries TRBV6-6 and TRBJ2-7; D assignment may be TRBD1 or TRBD2 (6 bases each). CDR3 length: 13 amino acids. Germline CDR1 is MNHNY and CDR2 is SVGAGI (reference sequence). The germline V and J ends were trimmed by 0 bases and 6 bases, with 9 bases remaining between them. The CDR3 here is CASSYSKGGEQYF. In DNA, the CDR3 is TGTGCCAGCAGTTACTCGAAGGGGGGCGAGCAGTACTTC.

A word on this clone: This CDR3 is also generated by other DNA sequences in the sample. The CDR3 region is CASSAKNTGELFF. CDR3 DNA: TGTGCCAGCAGTGCAAAAAACACCGGGGAGCTGTTTTTT. The chain uses TRBV6-4 and TRBJ2-2; D remains ambiguous. Germline CDR1 MRHNA, CDR2 SNTAGT. This CDR3 has 13 amino acids. The V end lost 4 bases, the J end lost 2 bases, and 5 bases lay between the germline ends.

The chain combines TRBV7-9 with TRBJ2-1; D is unresolved. Germline values: CDR1 SEHNR, CDR2 FQNEAQ (reference sequence). This CDR3 contains 12 residues. The V end lost 1 base, the J end lost 6 bases, and 4 bases lay between the germline ends. This CDR3 reads CASSLGVNEQFF. DNA for the CDR3: TGTGCCAGCAGCTTAGGGGTCAATGAGCAGTTCTTC.

The chain couples TRBV6-4 to TRBJ2-1, with TRBD2 identical over 7 bases. The V segment lost 6 bases and the J segment 6 bases; nucleotides outside the gene matches: 11. This CDR3 spans 15 amino acids. The germline gives CDR1 MRHNA, CDR2 SNTAGT. CDR3 loop: CASSQRGAGFNEQFF. CDR3 sequence (DNA): TGTGCCAGCAGCCAGCGGGGAGCCGGATTCAATGAGCAGTTCTTC.

The V and J genes are TRBV5-1 and TRBJ2-7; D is unresolved. V lost 6 bases to trimming and J lost 5 bases, with 18 bases between them. This CDR3 is built from 14 residues. CDR1 is SGHRS, CDR2 YFSETQ, per germline. CDR3 sequence (DNA): TGCGCCAGCAAGGATCTTTGGAACCCAGACGAGCAGTACTTC. It codes for CASKDLWNPDEQYF.

The chain uses TRBV5-1 and TRBJ1-4; D may be TRBD1 (6 bases). Germline CDR1 reads SGHRS; CDR2 reads YFSETQ. V was shortened by 3 bases and J by 4 bases, with 19 bases between the two germline ends. This CDR3 has 17 residues. As DNA, the CDR3 is TGCGCCAGCAGCTACGGGATTATAGGACAGAGTAATGAAAAACTGTTTTTT. Protein product: CASSYGIIGQSNEKLFF.

The chain has TRBV25-1 and TRBJ2-5; D remains unclear. The DNA end favors TRBJ2-7, so the J call may be wrong. The CDR3 contains 14 residues. Germline values: CDR1 MGHDK, CDR2 SYGVNS. The CDR3 DNA is TGTGCCAGCAGTGGCGAAGGCAGGAAACGCGAGCAGTACTTC. Protein sequence: CASSGEGRKREQYF.

This clone was counted only a few times. The chain employs TRBV6-5 and TRBJ1-2; D ambiguous. This CDR3 comprises 12 residues. The germline V and J ends were trimmed by 4 bases and 4 bases, with 7 bases remaining between them. From germline, CDR1 is MNHEY and CDR2 SVGAGI. The CDR3 region is CASSWAGYGYTF. In DNA form, the CDR3 reads TGTGCCAGCAGTTGGGCGGGCTATGGCTACACCTTC.

CDR3 amino acids: CASSKVSASGALYNEQFF. The CDR3 nucleotides are TGTGCCAGCAGCAAAGTGTCCGCTAGCGGGGCCCTATACAATGAGCAGTTCTTC. V is TRBV21-1 and J is TRBJ2-1; TRBD2, as called in the table, went unchecked against the DNA. TRBV21-1 is an annotated pseudogene. The CDR3 covers 18 residues.

The V gene is TRBV5-6, the J gene TRBJ2-7, with 9 bases identical to TRBD1. Germline loops: CDR1 SGHDT, CDR2 YYEEEE. J was trimmed by 1 base and V by 0 bases; bases with no gene match: 5. The CDR3 has 16 amino acids. The CDR3 protein is CASSLVRTGDSYEQYF. In nucleotides, the CDR3 is TGTGCCAGCAGCTTGGTCCGGACAGGGGATTCCTACGAGCAGTACTTC.

This clone was seen just once. This chain connects TRBV6-6 to TRBJ2-5; TRBD1 is a possible D gene (6 bases). The CDR3 is made up of 15 amino acids. The germline gives CDR1 MNHNY, CDR2 SVGAGI (reference sequence). V was trimmed by 0 bases and J by 1 base, leaving 9 bases between them. CDR3 nucleotides: TGTGCCAGCAGTTACTCGGACAGCTTCCAAGAGACCCAGTACTTC. Translated: CASSYSDSFQETQYF.

The chain uses TRBV9 and TRBJ2-7; possible D gene TRBD2, 6 bases. Germline assignment: CDR1 SGDLS and CDR2 YYNGEE. Trimming removed 2 bases at V and 5 bases at J, with 14 bases between. This CDR3 spans 14 amino acids. In DNA form, the CDR3 reads TGTGCCAGCAGCGTTGGGACTGTCAACAACGAGCAGTACTTC. Amino acid sequence: CASSVGTVNNEQYF.

The chain joins TRBV7-6 to TRBJ2-7; 10 positions match TRBD2. The CDR3 totals 16 residues. Germline V gives CDR1 SGHVS, CDR2 FNYEAQ. J lost 5 bases, V lost 4 bases, and 11 bases had no gene match. The CDR3 nucleotides read TGTGCCAGCAGCTCACTAGCGGGGCCATACCTAGACGAGCAGTACTTC. Its translation: CASSSLAGPYLDEQYF.

The chain recombines TRBV18 with TRBJ1-1, with TRBD1 identical over 11 bases. The ends lost 4 bases at V and 3 bases at J; junction bases unmatched: 7. CDR3 length: 16 amino acids. Germline loops: CDR1 KGHSH, CDR2 LQKENI. CDR3 protein: CASSRRTGGVDTEAFF. The DNA for the CDR3 is TGTGCCAGCTCACGCCGGACAGGGGGCGTGGACACTGAAGCTTTCTTT.

This rearrangement joins TRBV5-4 to TRBJ2-3; no clear D gene. Deletions cut 4 bases from V and 5 bases from J, with 8 bases between. The CDR3 is 12 residues long. Germline CDR1 reads SGHNT; CDR2 reads YYREEE (reference sequence). This CDR3 reads CASSQSRDTQYF. CDR3 sequence (DNA): TGTGCCAGCAGCCAAAGTAGAGATACGCAGTATTTT.

The chain is built from TRBV4-3 and TRBJ1-4, with 9 bases lining up with TRBD1. The trim removed 0 bases at V and 0 bases at J, leaving 2 bases unmatched. In germline, CDR1 is LGHNA, CDR2 YSLEER. This CDR3 region has 17 residues. The CDR3 protein is CASSQEGTGTTNEKLFF. The CDR3 DNA reads TGCGCCAGCAGCCAAGAGGGGACAGGGACAACTAATGAAAAACTGTTTTTT.

The V and J genes are TRBV10-3 and TRBJ1-6; D remains ambiguous. V gave up 0 bases and J gave up 9 bases, with 9 bases separating them. This CDR3 contains 14 residues. Germline V CDR1 and CDR2: ENHRY, SYGVKD. The CDR3 sequence: CAISESQRSSPLHF. Written as DNA, the CDR3 is TGTGCCATCAGTGAGTCCCAGAGGAGTTCACCCCTCCACTTT.

The V and J genes are TRBV6-1 and TRBJ2-4, with D unresolved. CDR1 MNHNS and CDR2 SASEGT come from the germline V gene. The V gene lost 0 bases and the J gene lost 5 bases, with 5 bases spanning the gap. The CDR3 consists of 13 residues. CDR3 protein: CASSEAAQNIQYF. CDR3 coding DNA: TGTGCCAGCAGTGAAGCGGCGCAAAACATTCAGTACTTC.

The genes are TRBV7-6 and TRBJ1-1, with D unresolved. The germline CDR1 and CDR2 sequences are SGHVS and FNYEAQ. V gave up 5 bases and J gave up 0 bases, with 7 bases separating them. CDR3 length: 13 amino acids. CDR3 amino acids: CASSPQVNTEAFF. The CDR3 region has the DNA TGTGCCAGCAGCCCCCAGGTGAACACTGAAGCTTTCTTT.

The chain combines TRBV6-5 with TRBJ1-2, with 9 bases matching TRBD1. The V segment lost 6 bases and the J segment 8 bases; nucleotides outside the gene matches: 7. The germline V gene has CDR1 MNHEY and CDR2 SVGAGI. The CDR3 has 13 residues. CDR3 region: CASSGTGGEGYTF. CDR3 nucleotides: TGTGCCAGCAGCGGAACAGGGGGCGAGGGCTACACCTTC.

The V and J genes are TRBV9 and TRBJ2-1; 7 bases match TRBD1. CDR3 size: 14 residues. The germline V gene encodes CDR1 SGDLS and CDR2 YYNGEE. The V and J ends lost 0 bases and 6 bases, in that order; junction bases with no gene match: 3. The CDR3 DNA is TGTGCCAGCAGCGTAGGGGACAGTCCCAATGAGCAGTTCTTC. Translated: CASSVGDSPNEQFF.

The genes are TRBV15 and TRBJ2-5, with a tentative D call TRBD2 (5 bases). The CDR3 totals 15 residues. V was shortened by 0 bases and J by 2 bases, with 10 bases between the two germline ends. Germline V gene lookup returns CDR1 LNHNV and CDR2 YYDKDF (reference sequence). CDR3 sequence (DNA): TGTGCCACCAGCAGAGATAGCGATGGGCAAGAGACCCAGTACTTC. Its protein product is CATSRDSDGQETQYF.

J is TRBJ2-5 and V is TRBV11-2; TRBD2 agrees at 11 bases. Germline CDR1 is SGHAT and CDR2 is FQNNGV. Trimming cost V 5 bases and J 6 bases; bases outside gene matches: 8. CDR3 size: 15 residues. This chain's CDR3 is CASSQIAGGRKTQYF. The CDR3 DNA reads as TGTGCCAGCAGCCAAATAGCGGGGGGGCGGAAGACCCAGTACTTC.

V usage is TRBV7-3 and J usage is TRBJ1-2; TRBD1 is a possible D gene (5 bases). The CDR3 has 15 residues. The V end was cut by 2 bases, the J end by 4 bases, with 14 bases between. Germline CDR1 is SGHTA and CDR2 is FQGTGA. For the CDR3, the DNA is TGTGCCAGCAGCTTAGCGCAGGGATCAGGCTATGGCTACACCTTC. Translation gives CASSLAQGSGYGYTF.

The chain couples TRBV30 to TRBJ1-2; D remains ambiguous. CDR3 length equals 13 residues. V lost 2 bases and J 2 bases, leaving 9 bases between the germline ends. Germline values: CDR1 GTSNPN, CDR2 SVGIG (reference sequence). CDR3 bases: TGTGCCTGGAGTTACATGTCAAACTATGGCTACACCTTC. Amino acid sequence: CAWSYMSNYGYTF. The whole variable domain, filled in from reference TRBV30 and TRBJ1-2, reads SQTIHQWPATLVQPVGSPLSLECTVEGTSNPNLYWYRQAAGRGLQLLFYSVGIGQISSEVPQNLSASRPQDRQFILSSKKLLLSDSGFYLCAWSYMSNYGYTFGSGTRLTVV.

The V gene is TRBV5-8, the J gene TRBJ2-4; TRBD1 might be the D (6 bases). This CDR3 spans 14 amino acids. From germline, CDR1 is SGHTS and CDR2 YDEGEE. Trimming removed 2 bases at V and 6 bases at J, with 12 bases between. CDR3 loop: CASSFVGGLNIQYF. CDR3 DNA: TGTGCCAGCAGCTTCGTAGGGGGTTTAAACATTCAGTACTTC.

V is TRBV29-1 and J is TRBJ1-1, with TRBD1 identical over 8 bases. The V gene end was trimmed by 7 bases and the J gene end by 0 bases; junction bases not matched to a gene: 7. CDR3 length equals 14 residues. CDR1 is SQVTM and CDR2 is ANQGSEA in the germline V gene. CDR3 bases: TGCAGCGCCGACAGGGGCCTCATGAACACTGAAGCTTTCTTT. Its translation is CSADRGLMNTEAFF.

The V call is TRBV25-1, the J call TRBJ1-1; no clear D. The CDR3 has 15 amino acids. CDR1 and CDR2 (germline): MGHDK, SYGVNS. The ends were cut back, 0 bases at V and 5 bases at J, with 13 bases in the middle. The CDR3 DNA sequence: TGTGCCAGCAGTGAATATCCCGGGAGGAGGACTGAAGCTTTCTTT. It yields the protein CASSEYPGRRTEAFF.

In this sample, this clone turned up once. This rearrangement joins TRBV5-1 to TRBJ2-5; tentative D call: TRBD2 (6 bases). V was shortened by 0 bases and J by 11 bases, with 20 bases between the two germline ends. This CDR3 has 15 amino acids. Per germline, CDR1 SGHRS and CDR2 YFSETQ. Here the CDR3 reads CASSLDSGVYAEQYF. CDR3 DNA sequence: TGCGCCAGCAGCTTGGATTCGGGGGTTTACGCGGAGCAGTACTTC.

This CDR3 is CSVAQGNDYGYTF. The CDR3 DNA sequence: TGCAGCGTTGCACAGGGGAACGACTATGGCTACACCTTC. This chain connects TRBV29-1 to TRBJ1-2, with 7 bases fitting TRBD1. The junction had 5 bases not matched to a gene; V was cut back by 4 bases and J by 3 bases. Germline V gene lookup returns CDR1 SQVTM and CDR2 ANQGSEA. The CDR3 has 13 amino acids.